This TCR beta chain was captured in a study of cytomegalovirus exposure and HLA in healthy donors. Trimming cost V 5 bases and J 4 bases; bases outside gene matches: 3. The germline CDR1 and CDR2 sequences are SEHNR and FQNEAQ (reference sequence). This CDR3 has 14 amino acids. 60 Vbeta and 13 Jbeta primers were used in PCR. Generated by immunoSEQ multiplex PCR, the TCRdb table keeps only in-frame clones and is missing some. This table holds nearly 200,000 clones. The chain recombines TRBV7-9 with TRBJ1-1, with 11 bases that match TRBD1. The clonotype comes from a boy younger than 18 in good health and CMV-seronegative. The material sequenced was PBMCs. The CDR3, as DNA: TGTGCCAGCAGCCAGGGACAGGGGGTCACTGAAGCTTTCTTT. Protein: CASSQGQGVTEAFF.